This T cell receptor beta chain is drawn from a study of shared clonotypes between healthy human individuals. Profiled with immunoSEQ multiplex PCR; TCRdb holds only in-frame clones, not every one. The data hold more than 2 million clones, with nearly 97% observed a single time. The junction had 10 bases not matched to a gene; V was cut back by 4 bases and J by 5 bases. CDR1 and CDR2 (germline): SGDLS, YYNGEE. This CDR3 has 15 amino acids. The V call is TRBV9, the J call TRBJ2-5; TRBD1 agrees at 8 bases. This TCR derives from a man between 18 and 35 years old in good health. The material sequenced was naive CD4+ T cells sorted from blood. The subset here: CD45RA+ positively selected. In DNA form, the CDR3 reads TGTGCCAGCAGCCCAGGGGGCGCCGGGCGTGAGACCCAGTACTTC. Residues: CASSPGGAGRETQYF.